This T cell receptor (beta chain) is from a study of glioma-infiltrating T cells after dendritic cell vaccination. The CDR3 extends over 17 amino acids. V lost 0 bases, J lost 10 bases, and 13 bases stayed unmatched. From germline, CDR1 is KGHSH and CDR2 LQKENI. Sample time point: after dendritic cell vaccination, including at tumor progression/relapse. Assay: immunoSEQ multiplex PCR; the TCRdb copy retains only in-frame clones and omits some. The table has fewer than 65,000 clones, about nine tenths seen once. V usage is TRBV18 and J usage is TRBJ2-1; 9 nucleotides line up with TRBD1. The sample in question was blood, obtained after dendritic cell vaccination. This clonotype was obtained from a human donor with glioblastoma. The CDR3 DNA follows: TGTGCCAGCTCACCACCTGGGACAGGGTGGGGCCCCGTCGAGCAGTTCTTC. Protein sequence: CASSPPGTGWGPVEQFF.